A single sample gave rise to the 25 T cell receptor beta chains below, sequenced in a study of blood T cell repertoires in COVID-19. The repertoire was sequenced with immunoSEQ multiplex PCR; TCRdb's copy has only in-frame clones and lacks some. The sample contains a few hundred thousand clones, roughly 85% of which appear only once. The source material was peripheral blood. The receptor set was obtained from a human donor in a cohort sampled during active COVID-19.

The chain joins TRBV7-9 to TRBJ1-6; TRBD1 aligns across 8 bases. V trimming: 5 bases; J trimming: 4 bases; junction bases outside the gene matches: 4. This CDR3 is built from 15 residues. Germline V CDR1 and CDR2: SEHNR, FQNEAQ (reference sequence). The CDR3 DNA reads as TGTGCCAGCAGCGGAGGACAGGGTTATAATTCACCCCTCCACTTT. This gives the protein CASSGGQGYNSPLHF. The variable domain in full, completed from reference TRBV7-9 and TRBJ1-6, reads DTGVSQNPRHKITKRGQNVTFRCDPISEHNRLYWYRQTLGQGPEFLTYFQNEAQLEKSRLLSDRFSAERPKGSFSTLEIQRTEQGDSAMYLCASSGGQGYNSPLHFGNGTRLTVT.

The gene calls are TRBV9 and TRBJ2-3; TRBD1 might be the D (6 bases). Trimming took 1 base from V and 3 from J, leaving 15 bases between them. CDR3 size: 16 residues. Germline V gene sequence: CDR1 SGDLS, CDR2 YYNGEE. The CDR3 nucleotides are TGTGCCAGCAGCGTAAGGGGGACGCCAGCGACAGATACGCAGTATTTT. Protein product: CASSVRGTPATDTQYF.

The chain links TRBV6-4 to TRBJ1-4, with 7 bases matching TRBD1. The CDR3 contains 15 residues. Germline V CDR1 and CDR2: MRHNA, SNTAGT. The V segment lost 5 bases and the J segment 7 bases; nucleotides outside the gene matches: 10. As DNA, the CDR3 is TGTGCCAGCAGTCTATACGGACAGGTTGGTGAAAAACTGTTTTTT. Protein sequence: CASSLYGQVGEKLFF.

Only one count was recorded for this clone. The chain links TRBV27 to TRBJ1-2; D uncertain. With 5 bases removed from V and 4 bases from J, the gap between germline ends came to 11 bases. Germline CDR1 MNHEY, CDR2 SMNVEV (reference sequence). The CDR3 loop spans 13 amino acids. The CDR3 bases are TGTGCCAGCAGTCCTACTGCTTCCTATGGCTACACCTTC. Amino acid sequence: CASSPTASYGYTF.

The rearrangement links TRBV28 to TRBJ1-5, with D perhaps matching TRBD1 (5 bases). The CDR3 runs to 13 residues. Germline V gene sequence: CDR1 MDHEN, CDR2 SYDVKM. The V gene lost 6 bases and the J gene lost 6 bases, with 12 bases spanning the gap. Here the CDR3 reads CASRPGGSQPQHF. DNA for the CDR3: TGTGCCAGCAGACCCGGGGGGAGTCAGCCCCAGCATTTT.

This clone came up once. The gene calls are TRBV7-3 and TRBJ2-7; 9 bases are shared with TRBD1. The CDR3 has 13 amino acids. The germline gives CDR1 SGHTA, CDR2 FQGTGA. V trimming: 6 bases; J trimming: 3 bases; junction bases outside the gene matches: 3. The CDR3: CASSADRGYEQYF. Here the CDR3 DNA reads TGTGCCAGCAGTGCGGACAGGGGCTACGAGCAGTACTTC.

The chain employs TRBV10-3 and TRBJ1-3; 8 positions agree with TRBD1. From germline, CDR1 is ENHRY and CDR2 SYGVKD. The V segment lost 6 bases and the J segment 4 bases; nucleotides outside the gene matches: 5. This CDR3 has 14 residues. CDR3 sequence (DNA): TGTGCCATCAGAGGGGACAGGATCGGAAACACCATATATTTT. Amino acid sequence: CAIRGDRIGNTIYF.

This clone has a handful of counts. The chain joins TRBV3-1 (or the pseudogene TRBV3-2) to TRBJ2-2; the match to TRBD2 covers 7 bases. This CDR3 is built from 16 residues. Germline V gives CDR1 LGHDT, CDR2 YNNKEL (reference sequence). Trimming cost V 0 bases and J 7 bases; bases outside gene matches: 8. In DNA form, the CDR3 reads TGTGCCAGCAGCCAAGACCCTAGCGGAGGTCACGGGGAGCTGTTTTTT. As protein: CASSQDPSGGHGELFF.

V and J are TRBV19 and TRBJ1-2, with TRBD1 matching over 9 bases. CDR1 and CDR2 (germline): LNHDA, SQIVND (reference sequence). The V and J ends lost 3 bases and 6 bases, in that order; junction bases with no gene match: 8. This CDR3 is built from 15 residues. DNA of the CDR3: TGTGCCAGTAGTATGGGTTGGCGGACAGGGGATGGCTACACCTTC. Encoded protein: CASSMGWRTGDGYTF. Filled out from reference TRBV19 and TRBJ1-2, the complete variable domain reads DGGITQSPKYLFRKEGQNVTLSCEQNLNHDAMYWYRQDPGQGLRLIYYSQIVNDFQKGDIAEGYSVSREKKESFPLTVTSAQKNPTAFYLCASSMGWRTGDGYTFGSGTRLTVV.

The chain links TRBV5-6 to TRBJ2-6; 7 bases fit TRBD2. V lost 4 bases and J lost 2; bases outside the gene matches: 9. The germline CDR1 and CDR2 sequences are SGHDT and YYEEEE. This CDR3 has 17 amino acids. The CDR3 is CASSPLAEFTGANVLTF. The CDR3 DNA follows: TGTGCCAGCAGCCCGCTAGCGGAGTTCACTGGGGCCAACGTCCTGACTTTC.

The J gene is TRBJ1-2, the V gene TRBV6-5, with TRBD1 identical over 8 bases. The germline V gene encodes CDR1 MNHEY and CDR2 SVGAGI. The CDR3 length is 15 residues. The V gene end was trimmed by 4 bases and the J gene end by 7 bases; junction bases not matched to a gene: 11. CDR3 amino acids: CASSSSPGQVFGYTF. The CDR3 DNA sequence: TGTGCCAGCAGTTCCTCTCCGGGACAGGTATTTGGCTACACCTTC.

The rearrangement joins TRBV5-1 to TRBJ1-1; possibly TRBD1 for D (6 bases). Germline V gene data show CDR1 as SGHRS and CDR2 as YFSETQ. The V gene lost 5 bases and the J gene lost 4 bases, with 18 bases spanning the gap. The CDR3 runs to 15 residues. This CDR3 reads CASSRGIPVGTEAFF. The CDR3 DNA follows: TGCGCCAGCAGTAGGGGGATCCCTGTGGGCACTGAAGCTTTCTTT.

The genes are TRBV5-1 and TRBJ1-3, with 7 bases that match TRBD1. This CDR3 is 19 amino acids long. Germline V gene sequence: CDR1 SGHRS, CDR2 YFSETQ. Germline trimming cut 4 bases from V and 0 bases from J; bases unmatched to any gene: 16. The CDR3 loop reads CASSPDRDSFTISGNTIYF. DNA for the CDR3: TGCGCCAGCAGCCCGGACCGGGACAGCTTCACAATCTCTGGAAACACCATATATTTT.

This rearrangement joins TRBV4-1 to TRBJ2-3, with a weak D call TRBD1 (5 bases). V was shortened by 4 bases and J by 5 bases, with 16 bases between the two germline ends. CDR1 and CDR2 (germline): MGHRA, YSYEKL. This CDR3 region has 15 residues. The CDR3: CASSPHGEGVDTQYF. CDR3 coding DNA: TGCGCCAGCAGCCCCCACGGTGAAGGGGTAGATACGCAGTATTTT.

This chain connects TRBV6-5 to TRBJ1-2; possibly TRBD1 for D (5 bases). V was pared by 8 bases and J by 3 bases, with 13 bases between. The germline V gene encodes CDR1 MNHEY and CDR2 SVGAGI. This CDR3 region has 13 residues. In DNA, the CDR3 is TGTGCCAGCGCCAGGGATGATCACTATGGCTACACCTTC. Protein: CASARDDHYGYTF.

The genes are TRBV30 and TRBJ1-5; possibly TRBD1 for D (6 bases). With 4 bases removed from V and 2 bases from J, the gap between germline ends came to 15 bases. The CDR3 spans 15 residues. Germline CDR1 and CDR2: GTSNPN and SVGIG (reference sequence). In nucleotides, the CDR3 is TGTGCCTGGAACCGGGGAGGGGGGCGCAATCAGCCCCAGCATTTT. This sequence encodes CAWNRGGGRNQPQHF.

DNA of the CDR3: TGTGCCTGGAGCCCGCCCGGGTCCGGGTTTTACAATGAGCAGTTCTTC. This translates into CAWSPPGSGFYNEQFF. The rearrangement uses TRBV30 and TRBJ2-1; D not resolved. The V and J ends lost 3 bases and 4 bases respectively, with 19 bases between them. This CDR3 has 16 amino acids. CDR1 is GTSNPN, CDR2 SVGIG, per germline (reference sequence).

The chain combines TRBV28 with TRBJ1-1; tentatively, D is TRBD1 (6 bases). Trimming removed 3 bases from V and 6 bases from J, with 11 bases in between. The CDR3 has 13 amino acids. Germline values: CDR1 MDHEN, CDR2 SYDVKM. The CDR3 loop reads CASSLATGPEAFF. The CDR3 DNA is TGTGCCAGCAGTTTGGCCACAGGGCCTGAAGCTTTCTTT.

The chain joins TRBV5-1 to TRBJ1-1; TRBD1 aligns across 9 bases. The CDR3 totals 16 residues. Per the germline V gene, CDR1 is SGHRS and CDR2 is YFSETQ. The V and J ends lost 0 bases and 4 bases, in that order; junction bases with no gene match: 7. Written as DNA, the CDR3 is TGCGCCAGCAGCTTGGGGCCCCGGGACAGGGTCACTGAAGCTTTCTTT. Translation: CASSLGPRDRVTEAFF.

This clone was recorded once. The V gene is TRBV10-2, the J gene TRBJ1-1; tentative D call: TRBD1 (6 bases). Looked up from germline, CDR1 is WSHSY and CDR2 is SAAADI. The CDR3 has 14 residues. V lost 6 bases and J 0 bases, leaving 11 bases between the germline ends. This CDR3 reads CASSHQGLNTEAFF. CDR3 nucleotides: TGCGCCAGCAGCCACCAGGGGCTGAACACTGAAGCTTTCTTT.

The J gene is TRBJ2-7, the V gene TRBV6-5, with 7 bases aligning to TRBD2. The CDR3 consists of 14 residues. V shed 5 bases and J 5 bases; nucleotides not matched to a gene: 9. Germline V lookup: CDR1 MNHEY, CDR2 SVGAGI. CDR3 sequence reads: CASSPRGESNEQYF. Written as DNA, the CDR3 is TGTGCCAGCAGTCCTCGGGGGGAATCGAACGAGCAGTACTTC.

The chain uses TRBV30 and TRBJ1-4; D not certain. The CDR3 is 15 amino acids. Trimming took off 0 bases at V and 0 bases at J, with 8 bases between the two ends. The germline V gene has CDR1 GTSNPN and CDR2 SVGIG (reference sequence). In DNA, the CDR3 is TGTGCCTGGAGTGTACCGGTTGCAACTAATGAAAAACTGTTTTTT. This encodes CAWSVPVATNEKLFF.

The chain carries TRBV11-3 and TRBJ1-1; D is undetermined. CDR1 and CDR2 (germline): SGHNT, YENEEA. The CDR3 extends over 13 amino acids. Between the trimmed V and J ends, which lost 3 bases and 0 bases, there was a span of 5 bases. CDR3 protein: CASSFSMNTEAFF. The CDR3 DNA follows: TGTGCCAGCAGCTTCTCTATGAACACTGAAGCTTTCTTT.

The chain is built from TRBV12-3 or TRBV12-4 and TRBJ2-1; D is possibly TRBD2 (5 bases). CDR3 length: 12 amino acids. Trimming left V 6 bases short and J 15 bases short, with 18 bases between. The CDR3 DNA follows: TGTGCCAGCAGACTAATGTCTAGCAATTCGTTCTTC. It encodes CASRLMSSNSFF.

This clone was observed a handful of times. The V gene is TRBV2, the J gene TRBJ1-4, with TRBD1 identical over 8 bases. V dropped 4 bases and J dropped 2; count of bases not matched to a gene: 6. This CDR3 region has 16 residues. CDR1 is SNHLY and CDR2 is FYNNEI in the germline V gene. CDR3 in DNA: TGTGCCAGCAGTGGGACAGGGCTTGGGACTAATGAAAAACTGTTTTTT. This codes for CASSGTGLGTNEKLFF.